What follows describes a single T cell receptor beta chain. The antigen remains undetermined. The data were obtained in a study of T cells in Graves' hyperthyroidism and ophthalmopathy. The blood sample predates any ophthalmopathy symptoms, coming from first hyperthyroidism diagnosis. J was trimmed by 2 bases and V by 10 bases; bases with no gene match: 11. From germline, CDR1 is MNHNS and CDR2 SASEGT. The CDR3 length is 16 residues. Study-wide findings and caveats: The model identified upcoming ophthalmopathy a median 6.5 months ahead of onset.

TCR beta CDR3 regions were amplified from RNA transcripts. Initially, a first-round RT-PCR of the TCR CDR3 employed the HTBI primer set. TCRdb re-analysed the multiplex PCR reads in MiXCR, keeping a single row per CDR3 protein. Of about 770,000 distinct CDR3 sequences listed, roughly a sixth were seen once; the top ten hold approximately 16%. The chain carries TRBV6-1 and TRBJ2-3; 11 bases map to TRBD2. The specimen was blood. This clonotype originated in a woman between 45 and 60 years old with Graves' hyperthyroidism that later progressed to Graves' ophthalmopathy. CDR3 in DNA: TGTGCCACTCTCGATTTACTAGCGGGGGCCACAGATACGCAGTATTTT. This sequence encodes CATLDLLAGATDTQYF.